Listed here are 21 T cell receptor beta chains from one sample, sequenced in a study of T cell responses to AZD1222 COVID-19 vaccine. Profiling relied on immunoSEQ multiplex PCR, and the TCRdb table lists in-frame clones only, not all of them. The sample lists roughly 270,000 clones, around 93% occurring once. Sequenced material: peripheral blood, taken 28 days after the second AZD1222 dose. Receptors were obtained from an adult who received the AZD1222 COVID-19 vaccine.

V usage is TRBV6-5 and J usage is TRBJ1-5, with a possible D match to TRBD1 (6 bases). Germline values: CDR1 MNHEY, CDR2 SVGAGI. The CDR3 length is 15 residues. The V end lost 6 bases, the J end lost 0 bases, and 12 bases lay between the germline ends. The CDR3 nucleotides read TGTGCCAGCAGCCCCGGGGGCTATAGCAATCAGCCCCAGCATTTT. It yields the protein CASSPGGYSNQPQHF.

The chain links TRBV9 to TRBJ2-1; perhaps TRBD2 as D (6 bases). This CDR3 contains 16 residues. V lost 0 bases to trimming and J lost 0 bases, with 10 bases between them. Germline V gives CDR1 SGDLS, CDR2 YYNGEE. The CDR3 loop is CASSVDGGTSYNEQFF. The CDR3 DNA sequence: TGTGCCAGCAGCGTAGATGGGGGGACCTCCTACAATGAGCAGTTCTTC.

Only one count was recorded for this clone. The chain combines TRBV18 with TRBJ2-1; no clear D. The CDR3 runs 16 residues. CDR1 is KGHSH and CDR2 is LQKENI in the germline V gene. V gave up 3 bases and J gave up 0 bases, with 12 bases separating them. For the CDR3, the DNA is TGTGCCAGCTCACCTTTAGGTCAGCACTCCTACAATGAGCAGTTCTTC. This codes for CASSPLGQHSYNEQFF.

This clone was seen a single time. The V and J genes are TRBV7-2 and TRBJ2-5, with D uncertain. The CDR3 runs to 12 residues. The germline V gene has CDR1 SGHTA and CDR2 FQGNSA. V was pared by 2 bases and J by 5 bases, with 6 bases between. The CDR3 DNA is TGTGCCAGCAGCTTACTCGGCGAGACCCAGTACTTC. It specifies CASSLLGETQYF.

The genes are TRBV7-2 and TRBJ2-5; TRBD1 or TRBD2 may be the D gene (6 bases each). CDR3 length equals 17 residues. V was pared by 1 base and J by 2 bases, with 17 bases between. CDR1 and CDR2 (germline): SGHTA, FQGNSA. The CDR3 region is CASSLVGAGQLQETQYF. For the CDR3, the DNA is TGTGCCAGCAGCTTAGTGGGGGCGGGACAACTACAAGAGACCCAGTACTTC. The entire variable domain, with the rest obtained from reference TRBV7-2 and TRBJ2-5, is as follows: GAGVSQSPSNKVTEKGKDVELRCDPISGHTALYWYRQSLGQGLEFLIYFQGNSAPDKSGLPSDRFSAERTGGSVSTLTIQRTQQEDSAVYLCASSLVGAGQLQETQYFGPGTRLLVL.

V is TRBV11-2 and J is TRBJ1-6; D unresolved. Germline lookup yields CDR1 SGHAT and CDR2 FQNNGV. Trimming stripped 0 bases from V and 7 bases from J, with 4 bases between. The CDR3 contains 13 residues. The CDR3 DNA reads TGTGCCAGCAGCTTAGATCCGAATTCACCCCTCCACTTT. This sequence encodes CASSLDPNSPLHF.

About this clone: The identical CDR3 is also encoded by other nucleotide sequences in the sample. The chain recombines TRBV28 with TRBJ2-7, with D possibly TRBD1 on 5 matching bases. This CDR3 comprises 15 residues. The ends were cut back, 5 bases at V and 1 base at J, with 15 bases in the middle. Germline CDR1 reads MDHEN; CDR2 reads SYDVKM. The CDR3 DNA is TGTGCCAGCAGTCTCCCAGGGCAGGGATCCTACGAGCAGTACTTC. Protein sequence: CASSLPGQGSYEQYF.

This clone has a single count. This rearrangement joins TRBV6-5 to TRBJ1-5; 7 bases map to TRBD1. After removal of 6 bases from V and 4 bases from J, the junction contained 9 bases not matched to a gene. Germline assignment: CDR1 MNHEY and CDR2 SVGAGI. This CDR3 comprises 15 residues. CDR3 in DNA: TGTGCCAGCAGCCAAAGAACAGGGGTAAATCAGCCCCAGCATTTT. Amino acids: CASSQRTGVNQPQHF.

The chain carries TRBV13 and TRBJ2-3; D tentatively fits TRBD1 or TRBD2 (6 bases each). Germline CDR1 is PRHDT and CDR2 is FYEKMQ (reference sequence). Trimming removed 1 base from V and 4 bases from J, with 15 bases in between. The CDR3 runs to 16 residues. In nucleotides, the CDR3 is TGTGCCAGCAGCTTAGTAGGGGGAGGTGGATCAGATACGCAGTATTTT. Amino acid sequence: CASSLVGGGGSDTQYF.

The chain couples TRBV3-1 (or the pseudogene TRBV3-2) to TRBJ1-6; the match to TRBD1 covers 8 bases. The ends lost 4 bases at V and 10 bases at J; junction bases unmatched: 6. This CDR3 has 14 amino acids. CDR1 and CDR2 from the germline V gene are LGHDT and YNNKEL (reference sequence). The CDR3 DNA reads as TGTGCCAGCAGCCCCAGGACAGGGCAATCACCCCTCCACTTT. Its protein is CASSPRTGQSPLHF.

The chain links TRBV3-1 (or the pseudogene TRBV3-2) to TRBJ1-1; no definite D call. Trimming took off 6 bases at V and 0 bases at J, with 8 bases between the two ends. The CDR3 consists of 13 residues. Germline CDR1 LGHDT, CDR2 YNNKEL (reference sequence). CDR3: CASSPFLNTEAFF. In DNA, the CDR3 is TGTGCCAGCAGTCCATTTTTGAACACTGAAGCTTTCTTT.

This clone appeared a few times. The genes are TRBV6-1 and TRBJ2-7, with D perhaps TRBD1 or TRBD2 (5 bases each). V shed 2 bases and J shed 0 bases, with 8 bases lying between them. Germline loops: CDR1 MNHNS, CDR2 SASEGT. This CDR3 contains 14 residues. The CDR3 is CASSEPGPSYEQYF. Here the CDR3 DNA reads TGTGCCAGCAGTGAACCGGGACCCTCCTACGAGCAGTACTTC.

This sequence joins TRBV4-1 and TRBJ1-3, with unresolved D. CDR3 length: 16 amino acids. Between the trimmed V and J ends, which lost 2 bases and 0 bases, there was a span of 11 bases. CDR1 and CDR2 (germline): MGHRA, YSYEKL. The CDR3 DNA sequence: TGCGCCAGCAGCCAAAAGTCACCCAGCTCTGGAAACACCATATATTTT. Its translation is CASSQKSPSSGNTIYF.

This chain uses TRBV3-1 (or the pseudogene TRBV3-2) with TRBJ1-1, with TRBD1 matching 7 bases. The CDR3 has 13 residues. J gave up 5 bases and V 5 bases, and 5 bases lay outside the gene matches. The V gene's germline CDR1 is LGHDT and CDR2 YNNKEL (reference sequence). The CDR3 nucleotides read TGTGCCAGCAGCAGACAGGGTGGGACTGAAGCTTTCTTT. This gives the protein CASSRQGGTEAFF.

Only one count was recorded for this clone. The same CDR3 is also encoded by other DNA sequences in this sample. The genes are TRBV9 and TRBJ1-1, with D maybe TRBD1 (5 bases). With 0 bases removed from V and 1 base from J, the gap between germline ends came to 7 bases. The CDR3 has 14 residues. Germline values: CDR1 SGDLS, CDR2 YYNGEE. CDR3 sequence: CASSVVGQNTEAFF. The CDR3 DNA reads as TGTGCCAGCAGCGTAGTTGGACAGAACACTGAAGCTTTCTTT.

This chain links TRBV7-2 with TRBJ2-1; D is perhaps TRBD2 (7 bases). CDR1 is SGHTA and CDR2 is FQGNSA in the germline V gene. The CDR3 is 15 amino acids. V dropped 0 bases and J dropped 4 bases, with 10 bases sitting between them. CDR3 bases: TGTGCCAGCAGCTTAGCAGGGGGGGCTTACAATGAGCAGTTCTTC. Translating it yields CASSLAGGAYNEQFF.

V gene TRBV5-1 combines with J gene TRBJ2-3; 14 nucleotides line up with TRBD2. The germline V gene has CDR1 SGHRS and CDR2 YFSETQ. There are 15 residues in the CDR3. Trimming at V came to 4 bases and at J to 4 bases, leaving 2 bases not matched to a gene. Here the CDR3 DNA reads TGCGCCAGCAGCCTGGGACTAGCGGGAGCAGATACGCAGTATTTT. This gives the protein CASSLGLAGADTQYF.

This clone was picked up one time. The chain combines TRBV6-5 with TRBJ2-7; D unclear. Trimming took 0 bases from V and 5 from J, leaving 8 bases between them. Per the germline V gene, CDR1 is MNHEY and CDR2 is SVGAGI. The CDR3 covers 13 residues. The CDR3 here is CASSYSISDEQYF. CDR3 nucleotide sequence: TGTGCCAGCAGTTACTCGATTTCGGACGAGCAGTACTTC.

The rearrangement uses TRBV11-2 and TRBJ1-3, with D tentatively TRBD1 (5 bases). Trimming shortened V by 3 bases and J by 4 bases, and 19 bases separated the two germline ends. Germline CDR1 is SGHAT and CDR2 is FQNNGV. The CDR3 totals 17 residues. This CDR3 is CASSLIRGERNGNTIYF. In DNA, the CDR3 is TGTGCCAGCAGCTTGATTCGGGGGGAGAGGAACGGAAACACCATATATTTT.

The chain uses TRBV7-8 and TRBJ1-6; no firm D call. V shed 6 bases and J shed 0 bases, with 12 bases lying between them. CDR3 length: 16 amino acids. Germline loops: CDR1 SGHVS, CDR2 FQNEAQ. DNA of the CDR3: TGTGCCAGCAGTCTCCAACAGAGCTCCTATAATTCACCCCTCCACTTT. Protein product: CASSLQQSSYNSPLHF.

The sample holds a few counts of this clone. The chain carries TRBV7-9 and TRBJ1-6; a possible D gene is TRBD1 (5 bases). Germline V gene data show CDR1 as SEHNR and CDR2 as FQNEAQ (reference sequence). Trimming cost V 3 bases and J 10 bases, with 28 bases left between them. The CDR3 loop spans 19 amino acids. As DNA, the CDR3 is TGTGCCAGCAGCTTGCACTCTATCCCGGGGCCCGGCATCAACTCACCCCTCCACTTT. This translates into CASSLHSIPGPGINSPLHF.